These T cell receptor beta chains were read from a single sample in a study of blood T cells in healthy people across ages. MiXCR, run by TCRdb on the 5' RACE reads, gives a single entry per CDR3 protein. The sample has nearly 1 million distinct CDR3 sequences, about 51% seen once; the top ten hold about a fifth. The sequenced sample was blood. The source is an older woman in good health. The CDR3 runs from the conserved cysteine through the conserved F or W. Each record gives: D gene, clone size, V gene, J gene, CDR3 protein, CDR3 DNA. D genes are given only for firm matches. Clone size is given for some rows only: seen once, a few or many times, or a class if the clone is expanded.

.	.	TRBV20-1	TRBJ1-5	CSARAPPGNQPQHF	TGCAGTGCTAGAGCCCCTCCGGGCAATCAGCCCCAGCATTTT
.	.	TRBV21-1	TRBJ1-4	CTSRLIDTITNEKLFF	TGTACCAGTCGATTGATAGACACCATCACTAATGAAAAACTGTTTTTT
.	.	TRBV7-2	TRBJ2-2	CASSLGEGGPKNTGELFF	TGTGCCAGCAGCTTAGGCGAAGGCGGACCGAAGAACACCGGGGAGCTGTTTTTT
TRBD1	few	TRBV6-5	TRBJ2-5	CASTSTGVETQYF	TGTGCCAGCACCTCAACAGGGGTGGAGACCCAGTACTTC
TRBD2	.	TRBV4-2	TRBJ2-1	CASSQLAGVYNEQFF	TGTGCCAGCAGCCAATTAGCGGGAGTCTACAATGAGCAGTTCTTC
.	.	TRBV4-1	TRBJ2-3	CASSQDTRAVDTQYF	TGCGCCAGCAGCCAAGATACGAGGGCGGTGGATACGCAGTATTTT
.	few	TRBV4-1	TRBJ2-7	CASTLTLGLVDEQYF	TGCGCCAGCACCCTCACCCTAGGGCTCGTTGACGAGCAGTACTTC
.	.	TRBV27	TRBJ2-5	CASSPHVQETQYF	TGTGCCAGCAGCCCCCACGTGCAAGAGACCCAGTACTTC
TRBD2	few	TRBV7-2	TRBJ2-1	CASSLHAGELNEQFF	TGTGCCAGCAGCTTACACGCGGGAGAGTTGAATGAGCAGTTCTTC
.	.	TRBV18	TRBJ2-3	CASSPGLGFTDTQYF	TGTGCCAGCTCACCCGGCCTGGGATTCACAGATACGCAGTATTTT
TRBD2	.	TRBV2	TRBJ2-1	CASSENTSGSFGEQFF	TGTGCCAGCAGTGAAAATACTAGCGGGAGTTTCGGTGAGCAGTTCTTC
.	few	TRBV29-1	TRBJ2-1	CSAGETSYNEQFF	TGCAGCGCCGGCGAGACTAGCTACAATGAGCAGTTCTTC
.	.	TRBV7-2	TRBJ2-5	CASSLVGWNEQYF	TGTGCCAGCAGCTTAGTTGGCTGGAATGAGCAGTACTTC
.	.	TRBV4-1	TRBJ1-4	CASKRDLNEKLFF	TGCGCCAGCAAACGGGACCTTAATGAAAAACTGTTTTTT
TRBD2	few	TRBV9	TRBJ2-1	CATSPSGTPYNEQFF	TGTGCCACTTCACCTAGCGGGACCCCCTACAATGAGCAGTTCTTC
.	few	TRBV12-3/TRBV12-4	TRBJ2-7	CASSDFWRNPYEQYF	TGTGCCAGCAGTGACTTTTGGAGAAACCCCTACGAGCAGTACTTC
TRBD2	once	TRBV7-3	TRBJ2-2	CASSITGLAGTGELFF	TGTGCCAGCAGCATTACGGGACTAGCGGGCACCGGGGAGCTGTTTTTT
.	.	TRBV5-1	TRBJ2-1	CASSRGRAGYNEQFF	TGCGCCAGCAGCCGGGGACGAGCCGGTTACAATGAGCAGTTCTTC
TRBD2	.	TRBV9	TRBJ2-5	CASSHLAGHNQETQYF	TGTGCCAGCAGTCATCTAGCGGGACACAACCAAGAGACCCAGTACTTC
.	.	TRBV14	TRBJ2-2	CASSQEWHFSITGELFF	TGTGCCAGCAGCCAAGAGTGGCACTTTAGTATCACCGGGGAGCTGTTTTTT
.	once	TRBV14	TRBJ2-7	CASSQLTGEQYF	TGTGCCAGCAGCCAGTTAACGGGAGAGCAGTACTTC
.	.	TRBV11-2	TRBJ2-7	CASSREPVSSYEQYF	TGTGCCAGCAGCAGAGAGCCGGTGAGCTCCTACGAGCAGTACTTC
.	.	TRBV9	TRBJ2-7	CASSVDGSGSEQYF	TGTGCCAGCAGCGTAGACGGGAGTGGAAGCGAGCAGTACTTC
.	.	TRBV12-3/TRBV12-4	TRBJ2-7	CASSLVGPGEQYF	TGTGCCAGCAGTTTAGTAGGACCAGGCGAGCAGTACTTC
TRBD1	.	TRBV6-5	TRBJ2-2	CASSYSQGQGTRGELFF	TGTGCCAGCAGTTACTCGCAGGGACAGGGGACAAGAGGGGAGCTGTTTTTT
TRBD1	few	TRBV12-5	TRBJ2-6	CASGLNTGTGTGANVLTF	TGTGCTAGTGGTTTGAACACCGGGACAGGGACTGGGGCCAACGTCCTGACTTTC
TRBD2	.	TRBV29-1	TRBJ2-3	CSVGTSGRAVSPDTQYF	TGCAGCGTCGGGACTAGCGGGAGGGCCGTATCTCCAGATACGCAGTATTTT
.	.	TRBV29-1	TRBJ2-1	CSVEVQYSEQFF	TGCAGCGTTGAAGTACAGTACAGTGAGCAGTTCTTC
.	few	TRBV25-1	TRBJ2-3	CASSEFRGSGSQDTQYF	TGTGCCAGCAGTGAATTTAGGGGGTCAGGTTCACAAGATACGCAGTATTTT
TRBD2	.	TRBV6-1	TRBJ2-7	CASSEVIAGGGEQYF	TGTGCCAGCAGTGAAGTAATAGCGGGAGGGGGCGAGCAGTACTTC
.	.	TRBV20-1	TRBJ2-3	CSAGNTDTQYF	TGCAGTGCTGGCAACACAGATACGCAGTATTTT
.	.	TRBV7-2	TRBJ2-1	CASRSTGGRGLADLNEQFF	TGTGCCAGCAGGTCAACAGGGGGCAGAGGACTAGCGGACCTCAATGAGCAGTTCTTC
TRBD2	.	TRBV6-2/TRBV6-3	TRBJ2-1	CASSYTSGGAIPSNEQFF	TGTGCCAGCAGTTACACTAGCGGGGGGGCCATACCCTCCAATGAGCAGTTCTTC
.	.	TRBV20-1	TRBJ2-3	CSAKKRTDTDTQYF	TGCAGTGCTAAAAAGCGGACCGACACAGATACGCAGTATTTT
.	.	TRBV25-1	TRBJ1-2	CASSEYGHRYGYTF	TGTGCCAGCAGTGAATATGGGCATCGCTATGGCTACACCTTC
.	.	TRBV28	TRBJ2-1	CASSSPLGQFF	TGTGCCAGCAGTTCCCCCCTCGGGCAGTTCTTC
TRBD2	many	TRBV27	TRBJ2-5	CASSQLAGGETQYF	TGTGCCAGCAGTCAACTAGCGGGAGGAGAGACCCAGTACTTC
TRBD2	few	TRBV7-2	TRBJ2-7	CASSLTSGLDEQYF	TGTGCCAGCAGCTTAACTAGCGGGCTCGACGAGCAGTACTTC
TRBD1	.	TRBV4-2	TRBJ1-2	CASSQVGTGGPRHYGYTF	TGTGCCAGCAGCCAAGTAGGGACAGGGGGGCCTAGACACTATGGCTACACCTTC
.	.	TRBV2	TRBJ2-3	CASSPNGGRTDTQYF	TGTGCCAGCAGTCCGAATGGTGGACGCACAGATACGCAGTATTTT
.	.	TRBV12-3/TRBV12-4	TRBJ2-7	CASGPRRAQWYF	TGTGCCAGCGGTCCCCGAAGGGCCCAATGGTACTTC
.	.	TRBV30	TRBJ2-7	CAWSDQYEQYF	TGTGCCTGGAGTGACCAATACGAGCAGTACTTC
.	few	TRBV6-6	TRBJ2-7	CASSYDWTEGYEQYF	TGTGCCAGCAGTTACGATTGGACGGAAGGCTACGAGCAGTACTTC
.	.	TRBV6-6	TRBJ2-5	CASKGLETQYF	TGTGCCAGCAAAGGGTTAGAGACCCAGTACTTC
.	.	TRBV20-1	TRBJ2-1	CSVWGATRERFF	TGCAGTGTATGGGGCGCGACTCGTGAGCGGTTCTTC
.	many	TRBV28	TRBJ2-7	CATSVGVGYEQYF	TGTGCCACATCTGTGGGTGTGGGGTACGAGCAGTACTTC
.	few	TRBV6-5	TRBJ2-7	CASSYWVDGLYEQYF	TGTGCCAGCAGTTATTGGGTGGACGGACTATACGAGCAGTACTTC
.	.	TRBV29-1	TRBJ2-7	CSVDAGTPNYEQYF	TGCAGCGTTGATGCCGGGACACCTAACTACGAGCAGTACTTC
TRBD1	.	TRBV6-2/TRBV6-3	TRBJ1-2	CASRGDRDGDGYTF	TGTGCCAGCAGGGGGGACAGGGATGGAGATGGCTACACCTTC
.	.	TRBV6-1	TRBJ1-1	CASSARDQTGAFF	TGTGCCAGCAGTGCTCGGGACCAAACGGGAGCTTTCTTT